This entry is about one T cell receptor (beta chain). This sample is drawn from a study of OX40 agonist ivuxolimab in advanced cancers. Turning to the study itself: Subjects had a mean age of roughly 60 years, with a range of about 20 to 85; about 83% were male.

Trimming removed 3 bases from V and 7 bases from J, with 6 bases in between. This CDR3 comprises 12 residues. Germline V gene sequence: CDR1 SEHNR, CDR2 FQNEAQ (reference sequence). Measured with immunoSEQ multiplex PCR; TCRdb has only the in-frame clones, and not every one. Of 42,000 or so clones listed, roughly nine tenths are singletons. Sequencing was performed on CD4+ or CD8+ T cells sorted from blood, taken in a trial of the OX40 agonist ivuxolimab. The sequence was collected from an adult with an advanced solid tumor such as melanoma, head and neck, liver or kidney cancer. V and J are TRBV7-9 and TRBJ1-4; no reliable D call. The CDR3, as DNA: TGTGCCAGCAGCTTCGCGGGTGAAAAACTGTTTTTT. Amino acid sequence: CASSFAGEKLFF.